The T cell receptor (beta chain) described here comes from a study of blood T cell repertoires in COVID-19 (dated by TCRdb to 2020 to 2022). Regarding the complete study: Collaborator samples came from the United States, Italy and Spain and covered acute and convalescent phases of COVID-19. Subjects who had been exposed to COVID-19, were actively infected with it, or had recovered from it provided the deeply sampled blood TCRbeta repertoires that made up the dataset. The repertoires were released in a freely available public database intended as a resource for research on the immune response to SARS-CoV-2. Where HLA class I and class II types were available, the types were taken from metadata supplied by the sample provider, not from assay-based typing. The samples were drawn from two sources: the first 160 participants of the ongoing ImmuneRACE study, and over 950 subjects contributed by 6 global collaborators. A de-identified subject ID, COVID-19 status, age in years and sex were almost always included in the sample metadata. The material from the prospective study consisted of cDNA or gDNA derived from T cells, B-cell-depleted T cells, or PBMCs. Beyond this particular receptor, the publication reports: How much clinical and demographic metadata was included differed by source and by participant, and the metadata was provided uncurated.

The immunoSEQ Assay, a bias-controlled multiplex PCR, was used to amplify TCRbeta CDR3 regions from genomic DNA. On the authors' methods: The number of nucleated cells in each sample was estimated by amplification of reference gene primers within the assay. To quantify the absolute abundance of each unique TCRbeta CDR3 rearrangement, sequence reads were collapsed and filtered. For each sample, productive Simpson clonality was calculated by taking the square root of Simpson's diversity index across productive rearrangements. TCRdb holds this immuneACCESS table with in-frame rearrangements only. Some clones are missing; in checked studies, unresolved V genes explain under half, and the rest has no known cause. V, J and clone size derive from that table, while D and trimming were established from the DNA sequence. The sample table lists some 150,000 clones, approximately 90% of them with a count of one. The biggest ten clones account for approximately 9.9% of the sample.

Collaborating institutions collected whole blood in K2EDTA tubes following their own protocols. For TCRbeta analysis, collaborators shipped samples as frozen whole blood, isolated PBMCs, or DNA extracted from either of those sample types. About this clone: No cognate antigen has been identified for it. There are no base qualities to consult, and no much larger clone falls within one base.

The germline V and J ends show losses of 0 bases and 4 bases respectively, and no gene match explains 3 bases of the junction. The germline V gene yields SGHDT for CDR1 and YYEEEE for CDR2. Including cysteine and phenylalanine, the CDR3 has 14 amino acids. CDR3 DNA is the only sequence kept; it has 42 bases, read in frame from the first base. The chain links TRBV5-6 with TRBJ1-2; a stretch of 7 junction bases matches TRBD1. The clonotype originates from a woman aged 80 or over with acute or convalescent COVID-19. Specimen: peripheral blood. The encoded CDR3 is CASSLGTGIYGYTF. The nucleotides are TGTGCCAGCAGCTTGGGGACAGGAATCTATGGCTACACCTTC.